One sample yielded the 30 T cell receptor beta chains listed below, sequenced in a study of blood T cell repertoires in COVID-19. Measured with immunoSEQ multiplex PCR; TCRdb has only the in-frame clones, and not every one. The data contain 150,000 to 180,000 clones, about 86% of them singletons. Sequencing input: peripheral blood. The receptors stem from a woman aged 60-75 years with acute or convalescent COVID-19.

This clone has only a few counts. J is TRBJ1-3 and V is TRBV9; D uncertain. Per the germline V gene, CDR1 is SGDLS and CDR2 is YYNGEE. With 0 bases removed from V and 3 bases from J, the gap between germline ends came to 7 bases. The CDR3 loop spans 14 amino acids. The CDR3, as DNA: TGTGCCAGCAGCGTAGGAGTCCGTGGAAACACCATATATTTT. Its protein is CASSVGVRGNTIYF.

This chain connects TRBV9 to TRBJ1-2, with TRBD1 identical over 9 bases. The germline V gene encodes CDR1 SGDLS and CDR2 YYNGEE. V lost 3 bases to trimming and J lost 4 bases; unmatched junction nucleotides: 4. The CDR3 has 14 residues. The CDR3: CASSGQGGSYGYTF. CDR3 nucleotide sequence: TGTGCCAGCAGCGGACAGGGGGGGAGCTATGGCTACACCTTC.

This clone has more than one count but fewer than ten. The chain has TRBV2 and TRBJ1-5; D not resolved. CDR1 and CDR2 (germline): SNHLY, FYNNEI. This CDR3 has 14 residues. Trimming shortened V by 8 bases and J by 1 base, and 12 bases separated the two germline ends. The CDR3: CASRHRESNQPQHF. The CDR3 nucleotides read TGTGCCAGCCGTCATAGGGAGAGCAATCAGCCCCAGCATTTT.

V is TRBV2 and J is TRBJ2-5, with a weak D call TRBD2 (6 bases). The CDR3 consists of 14 residues. Germline V lookup: CDR1 SNHLY, CDR2 FYNNEI. V dropped 7 bases and J dropped 3 bases, with 15 bases sitting between them. The CDR3 loop is CASKLEWGEETQYF. The CDR3 DNA follows: TGTGCCAGCAAATTAGAGTGGGGGGAAGAGACCCAGTACTTC.

The chain recombines TRBV6-2 or TRBV6-3 with TRBJ1-4; 7 nucleotides line up with TRBD1. CDR3 size: 17 residues. CDR1 and CDR2 (germline): MNHEY, SVGEGT. The V segment lost 5 bases and the J segment 0 bases; nucleotides outside the gene matches: 9. The CDR3 region is CASSGGTALATNEKLFF. CDR3 DNA sequence: TGTGCCAGCAGTGGAGGGACAGCGCTTGCAACTAATGAAAAACTGTTTTTT.

The genes are TRBV7-6 and TRBJ2-1; no reliable D call. V lost 5 bases and J lost 0, with 17 bases in between. Looked up from germline, CDR1 is SGHVS and CDR2 is FNYEAQ. This CDR3 has 17 amino acids. For the CDR3, the DNA is TGTGCCAGCAGCCCCAGCCTAGAAAGGAGCTCCTACAATGAGCAGTTCTTC. It specifies CASSPSLERSSYNEQFF.

This chain connects TRBV7-9 to TRBJ1-6, with 7 bases identical to TRBD1. The V segment lost 8 bases and the J segment 8 bases; nucleotides outside the gene matches: 3. Germline CDR1 SEHNR, CDR2 FQNEAQ (reference sequence). This CDR3 has 12 amino acids. The CDR3 nucleotides are TGTGCCAGCCGGGACAGATATTCACCCCTCCACTTT. Protein: CASRDRYSPLHF.

Here the CDR3 reads CASSPGASGFYNEQFF. Written as DNA, the CDR3 is TGCGCCAGCAGCCCGGGGGCTAGCGGGTTCTACAATGAGCAGTTCTTC. The J gene is TRBJ2-1, the V gene TRBV5-1; 8 bases match TRBD2. The CDR3 totals 16 residues. The trim removed 4 bases at V and 3 bases at J, leaving 9 bases unmatched. CDR1 and CDR2 from the germline V gene are SGHRS and YFSETQ.

J is TRBJ2-1 and V is TRBV7-9; weak D call: TRBD2 (6 bases). This CDR3 spans 17 amino acids. V was cut by 1 base and J by 7 bases, with 20 bases left in between. The germline CDR1 and CDR2 sequences are SEHNR and FQNEAQ (reference sequence). For the CDR3, the DNA is TGTGCCAGCAGCTTAGGCCGGGGAGGCCCTCCGGGGAATGAGCAGTTCTTC. Residues: CASSLGRGGPPGNEQFF.

The rearrangement uses TRBV5-1 and TRBJ1-2; TRBD1 matches at 7 bases. V lost 9 bases to trimming and J lost 8 bases; unmatched junction nucleotides: 13. The germline V gene has CDR1 SGHRS and CDR2 YFSETQ. The CDR3 is made up of 13 amino acids. Here the CDR3 DNA reads TGCGCCACCCCCAGGGGGAACGGGATCGGCTACACCTTC. It translates to CATPRGNGIGYTF. The full variable domain, rest sourced from reference TRBV5-1 and TRBJ1-2, is KAGVTQTPRYLIKTRGQQVTLSCSPISGHRSVSWYQQTPGQGLQFLFEYFSETQRNKGNFPGRFSGRQFSNSRSEMNVSTLELGDSALYLCATPRGNGIGYTFGSGTRLTVV.

This clone was picked up a small number of times. The genes are TRBV3-1 (or the pseudogene TRBV3-2) and TRBJ2-1; TRBD2 is a possible D gene (6 bases). Germline lookup yields CDR1 LGHDT and CDR2 YNNKEL (reference sequence). The V gene lost 5 bases and the J gene lost 9 bases, with 20 bases spanning the gap. The CDR3 is made up of 15 amino acids. The CDR3 bases are TGTGCCAGCAGCGCCAGCGGCATACTAGCAGTTGAGCAGTTCTTC. Protein product: CASSASGILAVEQFF.

V is TRBV7-2 and J is TRBJ1-4; unclear D gene. V lost 6 bases and J lost 8, with 16 bases in between. The length of the CDR3 is 14 residues. Germline V CDR1 and CDR2: SGHTA, FQGNSA. CDR3 coding DNA: TGTGCCAGCAGGGACGGAGGCCTGGGGGAAAAACTGTTTTTT. It is translated as CASRDGGLGEKLFF.

This clone was seen many times. This sequence joins TRBV15 and TRBJ1-2, with a possible D match to TRBD1 (6 bases). The CDR3 totals 15 residues. Germline V gives CDR1 LNHNV, CDR2 YYDKDF (reference sequence). The V gene lost 1 base and the J gene lost 4 bases, with 13 bases spanning the gap. The CDR3 nucleotides are TGTGCCACCAGCAGAGCCAGGACAGATTTCTATGGCTACACCTTC. Protein: CATSRARTDFYGYTF.

The V and J genes are TRBV6-5 and TRBJ2-1; 9 bases align to TRBD1. The germline CDR1 and CDR2 sequences are MNHEY and SVGAGI. The CDR3 extends over 14 amino acids. V lost 9 bases to trimming and J lost 5 bases; unmatched junction nucleotides: 8. CDR3 sequence (DNA): TGTGCCAGTCTCGGGACAGGGTTGGACAATGAGCAGTTCTTC. Its protein product is CASLGTGLDNEQFF.

This chain joins TRBV19 and TRBJ1-5; 9 bases line up with TRBD1. This CDR3 contains 16 residues. Trimming cost V 10 bases and J 7 bases; bases outside gene matches: 17. The germline V gene has CDR1 LNHDA and CDR2 SQIVND (reference sequence). CDR3 coding DNA: TGTGCCACCTCAACAGGGGGCTGGGGGTTCAAGCAGCCCCAGCATTTT. This codes for CATSTGGWGFKQPQHF.

This sequence joins TRBV4-2 and TRBJ1-2; D might be TRBD1 (6 bases). This CDR3 contains 16 residues. The V end lost 0 bases, the J end lost 0 bases, and 11 bases lay between the germline ends. Germline V gene data show CDR1 as LGHNA and CDR2 as YNFKEQ. The chain's CDR3 is CASSQEGAAANYGYTF. CDR3 bases: TGTGCCAGCAGCCAAGAGGGGGCAGCGGCTAACTATGGCTACACCTTC.

This clone has ten or more counts. The V and J genes are TRBV4-1 and TRBJ2-2; D call uncertain. Germline-derived CDR1 and CDR2 are MGHRA and YSYEKL. The length of the CDR3 is 13 residues. Trimming cost V 2 bases and J 5 bases, with 6 bases left between them. Written as DNA, the CDR3 is TGCGCCAGCAGCCAATCGCAGACCGGGGAGCTGTTTTTT. Its translation: CASSQSQTGELFF.

The chain employs TRBV3-1 (or the pseudogene TRBV3-2) and TRBJ1-4; D is ambiguous. V was cut by 3 bases and J by 5 bases, with 10 bases left in between. The CDR3 has 14 amino acids. In germline, CDR1 is LGHDT, CDR2 YNNKEL (reference sequence). The chain's CDR3 is CASSHGLLNEKLFF. In DNA form, the CDR3 reads TGTGCCAGCAGCCACGGACTGCTGAATGAAAAACTGTTTTTT.

The V call is TRBV24-1, the J call TRBJ1-2, with a weak D call TRBD1 (6 bases). The V end lost 2 bases, the J end lost 3 bases, and 9 bases lay between the germline ends. This CDR3 contains 14 residues. CDR1 and CDR2 from the germline V gene are KGHDR and SFDVKD. The CDR3 nucleotides read TGTGCCACCAGTGATTCTGGGACATACTATGGCTACACCTTC. Protein product: CATSDSGTYYGYTF.

The chain couples TRBV7-8 to TRBJ2-2, with TRBD1 as a possible D gene (6 bases). The CDR3 contains 12 residues. Germline V gene data show CDR1 as SGHVS and CDR2 as FQNEAQ. Trimming shortened V by 8 bases and J by 5 bases, and 9 bases separated the two germline ends. CDR3 sequence reads: CASGTPTGELFF. As DNA, the CDR3 is TGTGCCAGCGGGACACCTACCGGGGAGCTGTTTTTT.

The genes are TRBV3-1 (or the pseudogene TRBV3-2) and TRBJ1-1; D is undetermined. Germline-derived CDR1 and CDR2 are LGHDT and YNNKEL (reference sequence). The V and J ends lost 6 bases and 0 bases respectively, with 8 bases between them. The CDR3 is 13 amino acids. For the CDR3, the DNA is TGTGCCAGCAGTCCTACCTTGAACACTGAAGCTTTCTTT. It is translated as CASSPTLNTEAFF.

Only one count was recorded for this clone. The chain links TRBV5-1 to TRBJ1-6; TRBD1 agrees at 12 bases. This CDR3 has 17 residues. The germline gives CDR1 SGHRS, CDR2 YFSETQ. J gave up 7 bases and V 5 bases, and 10 bases lay outside the gene matches. The CDR3 is CASSSEGQGARNSPLHF. The CDR3 nucleotides are TGCGCCAGCAGTTCCGAGGGACAGGGGGCACGGAATTCACCCCTCCACTTT.

The chain joins TRBV2 to TRBJ2-7; 8 bases fit TRBD2. Germline CDR1 reads SNHLY; CDR2 reads FYNNEI. The CDR3 extends over 16 amino acids. Germline trimming cut 8 bases from V and 1 base from J; bases unmatched to any gene: 13. The CDR3 bases are TGTGCCAGCGGCTGGGTAACGGGGGGGCTTTCCTACGAGCAGTACGTC. Translation: CASGWVTGGLSYEQYV.

This clone has more than one count but fewer than ten. V is TRBV28 and J is TRBJ1-6; weak D call: TRBD1 (5 bases). The CDR3 is 12 amino acids. Germline-derived CDR1 and CDR2 are MDHEN and SYDVKM. V was trimmed by 6 bases and J by 10 bases, leaving 10 bases between them. CDR3 DNA sequence: TGTGCCAGCAGCGGGGGTAGCTCACCCCTCCACTTT. Amino acids: CASSGGSSPLHF.

The chain has TRBV7-9 and TRBJ2-3; the match to TRBD1 covers 7 bases. J was trimmed by 5 bases and V by 5 bases; bases with no gene match: 10. The germline gives CDR1 SEHNR, CDR2 FQNEAQ (reference sequence). The CDR3 sequence is 15 residues long. The CDR3 spells CASSLLGPGGDTQYF. The CDR3 DNA reads as TGTGCCAGCAGCCTTTTAGGGCCAGGGGGAGATACGCAGTATTTT. Complete variable domain (other parts from reference TRBV7-9 and TRBJ2-3): DTGVSQNPRHKITKRGQNVTFRCDPISEHNRLYWYRQTLGQGPEFLTYFQNEAQLEKSRLLSDRFSAERPKGSFSTLEIQRTEQGDSAMYLCASSLLGPGGDTQYFGPGTRLTVL.

This clone was counted a few times. The V gene is TRBV5-1, the J gene TRBJ2-6; weak D call: TRBD2 (6 bases). The CDR3 length is 18 residues. Trimming stripped 0 bases from V and 0 bases from J, with 13 bases between. CDR1 SGHRS and CDR2 YFSETQ come from the germline V gene. CDR3 bases: TGCGCCAGCAGCTTGGAAGGAGGGTTTAGCTCTGGGGCCAACGTCCTGACTTTC. Its protein product is CASSLEGGFSSGANVLTF.

The chain recombines TRBV18 with TRBJ2-6; D not certain. Per germline, CDR1 KGHSH and CDR2 LQKENI. The length of the CDR3 is 14 residues. V was clipped by 3 bases and J by 0 bases, with 3 bases between them. CDR3 coding DNA: TGTGCCAGCTCACCCATCTCTGGGGCCAACGTCCTGACTTTC. Its translation: CASSPISGANVLTF.

The chain employs TRBV5-6 and TRBJ1-1; 8 positions agree with TRBD1. This CDR3 is 14 amino acids long. Losses at the gene ends were 3 bases for V and 0 bases for J; bases not matched to a gene: 1. Germline CDR1 SGHDT, CDR2 YYEEEE. CDR3 in amino acids: CASSWGQVNTEAFF. The CDR3 coding sequence is TGTGCCAGCAGCTGGGGACAGGTGAACACTGAAGCTTTCTTT.

The rearrangement joins TRBV6-1 to TRBJ1-1; D is possibly TRBD1 (6 bases). The V gene's germline CDR1 is MNHNS and CDR2 SASEGT. Between the trimmed V and J ends, which lost 2 bases and 1 base, there was a span of 8 bases. This CDR3 comprises 14 residues. The CDR3 bases are TGTGCCAGCAGTGAATTGGGGGCGAACACTGAAGCTTTCTTT. This codes for CASSELGANTEAFF.

This chain uses TRBV30 with TRBJ1-6; tentative D call: TRBD1 (6 bases). CDR3 length: 15 residues. Trimming pared 0 bases from V and 10 bases from J, leaving 16 bases between. The V gene's germline CDR1 is GTSNPN and CDR2 SVGIG (reference sequence). The CDR3: CAWSVPGAGGSPLHF. CDR3 sequence (DNA): TGTGCCTGGAGTGTACCGGGGGCGGGAGGGTCACCCCTCCACTTT.